This TCR beta chain was profiled in a study of blood T cell repertoires in COVID-19. On the study more broadly: Collection of acute and convalescent COVID-19 samples took place in the United States, Italy and Spain. The cDNA or gDNA used as material had been derived from T cells, B-cell-depleted T cells, or PBMCs.

The germline V gene has CDR1 SGDLS and CDR2 YYNGEE. The CDR3 totals 11 residues. V lost 5 bases and J 6 bases, leaving 9 bases between the germline ends. In the original processing: Quantification of nucleated cells was approximated via reference gene primer amplification. The repertoire was sequenced with immunoSEQ multiplex PCR; TCRdb's copy has only in-frame clones and lacks some. Clone size and V and J calls were adopted from that table, with D and trimming inferred from the DNA. Of 97,000 or so clones detected, 70% to 90% appear once; the ten largest clones hold around 4%. The clonotype was recovered from a man aged 60 to 69 with acute or convalescent COVID-19. Sequenced sample: peripheral blood. The rearrangement uses TRBV9 and TRBJ2-7, with D perhaps TRBD2 (5 bases). The CDR3 DNA reads as TGTGCCAGCAGTGAGGGAGTCGAGCAGTACTTC. Translated, it gives CASSEGVEQYF.